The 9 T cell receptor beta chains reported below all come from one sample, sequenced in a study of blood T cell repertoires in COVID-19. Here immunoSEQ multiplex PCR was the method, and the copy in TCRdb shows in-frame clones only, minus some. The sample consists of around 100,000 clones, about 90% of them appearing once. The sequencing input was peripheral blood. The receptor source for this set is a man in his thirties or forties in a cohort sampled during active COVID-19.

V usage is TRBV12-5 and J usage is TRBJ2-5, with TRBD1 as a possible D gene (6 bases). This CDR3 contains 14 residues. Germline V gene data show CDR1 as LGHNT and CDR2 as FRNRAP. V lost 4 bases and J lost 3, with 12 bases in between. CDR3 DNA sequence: TGTGCTAGTGGTTCCGCGAGGGGGAAAGAGACCCAGTACTTC. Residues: CASGSARGKETQYF.

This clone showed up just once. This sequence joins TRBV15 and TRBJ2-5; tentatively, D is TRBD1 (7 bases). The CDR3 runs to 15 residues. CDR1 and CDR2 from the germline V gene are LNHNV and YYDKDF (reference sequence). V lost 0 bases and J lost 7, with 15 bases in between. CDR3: CATSRDRQGLLTQYF. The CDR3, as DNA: TGTGCCACCAGCAGAGACAGACAGGGACTGTTGACCCAGTACTTC. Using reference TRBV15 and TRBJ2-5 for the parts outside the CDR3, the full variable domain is DAMVIQNPRYQVTQFGKPVTLSCSQTLNHNVMYWYQQKSSQAPKLLFHYYDKDFNNEADTPDNFQSRRPNTSFCFLDIRSPGLGDTAMYLCATSRDRQGLLTQYFGPGTRLLVL.

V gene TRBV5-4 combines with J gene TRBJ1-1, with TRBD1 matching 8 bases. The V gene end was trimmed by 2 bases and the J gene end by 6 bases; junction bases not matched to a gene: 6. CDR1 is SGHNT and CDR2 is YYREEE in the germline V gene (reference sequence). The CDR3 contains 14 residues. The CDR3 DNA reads TGTGCCAGCAGCTTACCAGGGGGCGCCTCTGAAGCTTTCTTT. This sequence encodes CASSLPGGASEAFF.

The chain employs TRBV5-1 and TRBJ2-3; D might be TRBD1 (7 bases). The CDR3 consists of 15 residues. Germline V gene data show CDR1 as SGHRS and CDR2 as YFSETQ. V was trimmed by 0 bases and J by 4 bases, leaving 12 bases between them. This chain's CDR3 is CASSLGQGGADTQYF. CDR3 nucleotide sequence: TGCGCCAGCAGCTTGGGTCAGGGGGGTGCAGATACGCAGTATTTT.

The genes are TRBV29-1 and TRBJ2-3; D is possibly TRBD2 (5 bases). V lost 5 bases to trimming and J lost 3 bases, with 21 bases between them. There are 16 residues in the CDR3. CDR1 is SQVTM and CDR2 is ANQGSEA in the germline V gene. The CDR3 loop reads CSVIDWGALGTDTQYF. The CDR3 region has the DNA TGCAGCGTTATTGATTGGGGAGCCCTAGGAACAGATACGCAGTATTTT.

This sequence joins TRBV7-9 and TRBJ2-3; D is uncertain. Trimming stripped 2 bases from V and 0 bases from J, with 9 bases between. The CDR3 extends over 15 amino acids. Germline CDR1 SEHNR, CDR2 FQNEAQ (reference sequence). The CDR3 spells CASSLSWSSTDTQYF. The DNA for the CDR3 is TGTGCCAGCAGCTTATCGTGGAGTAGCACAGATACGCAGTATTTT.

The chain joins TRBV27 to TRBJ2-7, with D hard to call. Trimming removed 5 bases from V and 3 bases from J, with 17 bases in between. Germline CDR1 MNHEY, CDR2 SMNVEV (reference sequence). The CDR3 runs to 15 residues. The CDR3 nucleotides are TGTGCCAGCAGTCCCTATACTACCATAGGCTACGAGCAGTACTTC. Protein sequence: CASSPYTTIGYEQYF.

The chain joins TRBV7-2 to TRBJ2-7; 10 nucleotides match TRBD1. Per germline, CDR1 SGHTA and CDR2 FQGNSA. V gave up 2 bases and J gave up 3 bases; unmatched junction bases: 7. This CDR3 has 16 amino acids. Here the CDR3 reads CASSLTERTGGYEQYF. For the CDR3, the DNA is TGTGCCAGCAGCTTAACCGAACGGACAGGGGGCTACGAGCAGTACTTC.

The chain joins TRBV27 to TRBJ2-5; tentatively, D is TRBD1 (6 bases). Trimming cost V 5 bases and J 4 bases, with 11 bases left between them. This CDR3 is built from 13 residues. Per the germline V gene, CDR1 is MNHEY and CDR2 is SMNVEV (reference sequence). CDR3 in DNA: TGTGCCAGCAGTCAGGGACAAGGAGAGACCCAGTACTTC. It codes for CASSQGQGETQYF.